These 20 T cell receptor beta chains were all obtained from the same sample, sequenced in a study of blood T cell repertoires in COVID-19. TCRdb's copy holds only in-frame clones and misses some; the assay was immunoSEQ multiplex PCR. There are 200,000 to 250,000 clones in the sample; roughly 90% occur only once, and over 15% lies in the top ten. The sample consisted of peripheral blood. The source of these receptors is a man between 45 and 60 years old with COVID-19, enrolled during active disease.

The chain recombines TRBV6-5 with TRBJ2-5; D may be TRBD2 (5 bases). Trimming cost V 2 bases and J 5 bases, with 12 bases left between them. Germline-derived CDR1 and CDR2 are MNHEY and SVGAGI. The CDR3 totals 14 residues. The CDR3 DNA sequence: TGTGCCAGCAGTTACACACGGCGAGGGGAGACCCAGTACTTC. Its protein is CASSYTRRGETQYF.

The chain links TRBV2 to TRBJ1-5, with 7 positions matching TRBD1. Per germline, CDR1 SNHLY and CDR2 FYNNEI. The trim removed 6 bases at V and 0 bases at J, leaving 11 bases unmatched. This CDR3 is built from 17 residues. The CDR3 DNA follows: TGTGCCAGCAGGGGGGGAGACAGGGCGTATAGCAATCAGCCCCAGCATTTT. Amino acids: CASRGGDRAYSNQPQHF.

The V gene is TRBV6-2 or TRBV6-3, the J gene TRBJ1-2; 7 bases line up with TRBD1. Germline CDR1 MNHEY, CDR2 SVGEGT. J gave up 8 bases and V 3 bases, and 12 bases lay outside the gene matches. The CDR3 runs to 15 residues. Here the CDR3 DNA reads TGTGCCAGCAGTTATGACCTTCGACAGGGCAGGGGCTACACCTTC. It yields the protein CASSYDLRQGRGYTF.

CDR3 nucleotides: TGTGCCAGTAGTCAACTTACAGGGACTGAAGCTTTCTTT. As protein: CASSQLTGTEAFF. The V call is TRBV19, the J call TRBJ1-1; TRBD1 might be the D (6 bases). Germline values: CDR1 LNHDA, CDR2 SQIVND (reference sequence). The CDR3 has 13 residues. Trimming cost V 5 bases and J 5 bases, with 12 bases left between them.

The rearrangement links TRBV27 to TRBJ1-1; D not resolved. With 2 bases removed from V and 0 bases from J, the gap between germline ends came to 7 bases. Germline assignment: CDR1 MNHEY and CDR2 SMNVEV (reference sequence). This CDR3 is built from 14 residues. The CDR3 region has the DNA TGTGCCAGCAGTTTAAGAGCTATGAACACTGAAGCTTTCTTT. Its protein is CASSLRAMNTEAFF.

J is TRBJ2-3 and V is TRBV3-1 (or the pseudogene TRBV3-2); no clear D gene. The CDR3 extends over 15 amino acids. Trimming cost V 3 bases and J 0 bases, with 10 bases left between them. Germline CDR1 is LGHDT and CDR2 is YNNKEL (reference sequence). DNA for the CDR3: TGTGCCAGCAGCCACAGGCAGTCTAGCACAGATACGCAGTATTTT. This sequence encodes CASSHRQSSTDTQYF.

This clone was observed many times. The chain has TRBV6-4 and TRBJ2-3; the match to TRBD2 covers 10 bases. This CDR3 region has 15 residues. The V and J ends lost 2 bases and 1 base, in that order; junction bases with no gene match: 0. Germline assignment: CDR1 MRHNA and CDR2 SNTAGT. CDR3 sequence: CASSDGTSGTDTQYF. In DNA, the CDR3 is TGTGCCAGCAGTGACGGGACTAGCGGCACAGATACGCAGTATTTT.

The V and J genes are TRBV6-5 and TRBJ2-3, with 7 bases matching TRBD1. Trimming took 4 bases from V and 0 from J; bases not matched to a gene: 4. The CDR3 contains 15 residues. From germline, CDR1 is MNHEY and CDR2 SVGAGI. For the CDR3, the DNA is TGTGCCAGCAGTTTGGACAGGTTAAGCACAGATACGCAGTATTTT. This codes for CASSLDRLSTDTQYF.

The V gene is TRBV6-5, the J gene TRBJ2-5, with D possibly being TRBD1 (6 bases). The V gene's germline CDR1 is MNHEY and CDR2 SVGAGI. The CDR3 runs 13 residues. V lost 5 bases and J lost 5, with 12 bases in between. CDR3 sequence: CASSHRVGETQYF. The DNA of the CDR3 is TGTGCCAGCAGTCACAGGGTTGGGGAGACCCAGTACTTC.

This clone came up once. The J gene is TRBJ2-1, the V gene TRBV7-8, with 7 nucleotides matching TRBD2. Per germline, CDR1 SGHVS and CDR2 FQNEAQ. The V and J ends lost 1 base and 5 bases, in that order; junction bases with no gene match: 11. CDR3 length: 17 amino acids. The CDR3 DNA reads as TGTGCCAGCAGCTTAGATCCCCCTAGCGGTACCCACAATGAGCAGTTCTTC. This encodes CASSLDPPSGTHNEQFF. Full variable domain (rest looked up from reference TRBV7-8 and TRBJ2-1): GAGVSQSPRYKVAKRGQDVALRCDPISGHVSLFWYQQALGQGPEFLTYFQNEAQLDKSGLPSDRFFAERPEGSVSTLKIQRTQQEDSAVYLCASSLDPPSGTHNEQFFGPGTRLTVL.

The chain carries TRBV27 and TRBJ1-1, with D perhaps TRBD1 (5 bases). V was shortened by 6 bases and J by 0 bases, with 14 bases between the two germline ends. The CDR3 consists of 15 residues. Germline V gene sequence: CDR1 MNHEY, CDR2 SMNVEV (reference sequence). CDR3: CASRWAGTLNTEAFF. The CDR3 DNA sequence: TGTGCCAGCAGGTGGGCGGGGACGTTGAACACTGAAGCTTTCTTT.

The chain carries TRBV6-5 and TRBJ2-6; D is ambiguous. Germline V gene sequence: CDR1 MNHEY, CDR2 SVGAGI. The CDR3 is 15 residues long. The V end lost 7 bases, the J end lost 0 bases, and 10 bases lay between the germline ends. In DNA form, the CDR3 reads TGTGCCAGCACCCGACTTGACTCTGGGGCCAACGTCCTGACTTTC. Amino acid sequence: CASTRLDSGANVLTF.

This chain links TRBV5-6 with TRBJ1-5; 10 nucleotides line up with TRBD1. V was clipped by 2 bases and J by 2 bases; unmatched bases: 13. There are 19 residues in the CDR3. Looked up from germline, CDR1 is SGHDT and CDR2 is YYEEEE. This CDR3 is CASSFPRDRGFFRNQPQHF. The DNA of the CDR3 is TGTGCCAGCAGCTTTCCCCGGGACAGGGGTTTTTTTCGCAATCAGCCCCAGCATTTT.

This clone occurred once. The chain is built from TRBV5-1 and TRBJ1-6; D possibly corresponds to TRBD1 (6 bases). Germline assignment: CDR1 SGHRS and CDR2 YFSETQ. The CDR3 is made up of 14 amino acids. The germline V and J ends were trimmed by 0 bases and 10 bases, with 11 bases remaining between them. The CDR3 protein is CASSLEGQLSPLHF. The CDR3 DNA is TGCGCCAGCAGCTTGGAGGGACAACTCTCACCCCTCCACTTT. The full variable domain, in which reference TRBV5-1 and TRBJ1-6 provide the parts outside the CDR3, is KAGVTQTPRYLIKTRGQQVTLSCSPISGHRSVSWYQQTPGQGLQFLFEYFSETQRNKGNFPGRFSGRQFSNSRSEMNVSTLELGDSALYLCASSLEGQLSPLHFGNGTRLTVT.

The chain uses TRBV19 and TRBJ2-2, with 11 bases fitting TRBD2. CDR1 LNHDA and CDR2 SQIVND come from the germline V gene (reference sequence). This CDR3 is built from 16 residues. The V and J ends lost 5 bases and 0 bases, in that order; junction bases with no gene match: 2. This chain's CDR3 is CASSLLAGANTGELFF. CDR3 in DNA: TGTGCCAGTAGTTTACTAGCGGGGGCGAACACCGGGGAGCTGTTTTTT.

The V call is TRBV3-1 (or the pseudogene TRBV3-2), the J call TRBJ2-7; TRBD2 aligns across 7 bases. This CDR3 has 16 amino acids. Trimming cost V 0 bases and J 4 bases; bases outside gene matches: 9. In germline, CDR1 is LGHDT, CDR2 YNNKEL (reference sequence). This CDR3 is CASSQEGGGSGYEQYF. CDR3 in DNA: TGTGCCAGCAGCCAAGAGGGTGGCGGGAGCGGTTACGAGCAGTACTTC.

The gene calls are TRBV18 and TRBJ2-6; D unclear. V lost 3 bases and J lost 0, with 12 bases in between. This CDR3 is built from 17 residues. The germline V gene has CDR1 KGHSH and CDR2 LQKENI. The CDR3: CASSPFESRSGANVLTF. The CDR3 region has the DNA TGTGCCAGCTCACCGTTCGAGTCCCGCTCTGGGGCCAACGTCCTGACTTTC.

The chain employs TRBV4-3 and TRBJ2-1; 8 bases match TRBD2. This CDR3 has 16 residues. Germline values: CDR1 LGHNA, CDR2 YSLEER. The trim removed 1 base at V and 3 bases at J, leaving 5 bases unmatched. CDR3 in amino acids: CASSQGLAGGYNEQFF. DNA of the CDR3: TGCGCCAGCAGCCAAGGGTTGGCGGGGGGCTACAATGAGCAGTTCTTC.

V usage is TRBV7-8 and J usage is TRBJ2-7; 7 nucleotides align to TRBD1. The CDR3 contains 14 residues. After removal of 2 bases from V and 1 base from J, the junction contained 2 bases not matched to a gene. CDR1 is SGHVS and CDR2 is FQNEAQ in the germline V gene. Written as DNA, the CDR3 is TGTGCCAGCAGCTTACCAGGGGGTTCCTACGAGCAGTACTTC. Amino acids: CASSLPGGSYEQYF.

This sequence joins TRBV18 and TRBJ1-1; a possible D gene is TRBD1 (5 bases). Looked up from germline, CDR1 is KGHSH and CDR2 is LQKENI. V shed 5 bases and J shed 3 bases, with 10 bases lying between them. The length of the CDR3 is 13 residues. CDR3 protein: CASSAQGDTEAFF. For the CDR3, the DNA is TGTGCCAGCTCAGCACAAGGGGACACTGAAGCTTTCTTT.